This TCR beta chain was profiled in a study of control samples from healthy donors and cancer patients. There are 15 residues in the CDR3. Germline-derived CDR1 and CDR2 are LNHDA and SQIVND (reference sequence). With V trimmed by 5 bases and J by 3 bases, 8 bases remained unmatched. Profiled with immunoSEQ multiplex PCR; TCRdb holds only in-frame clones, not every one. The data contain under 150,000 clones, approximately 89% of them singletons. Sequenced: blood. This TCR came from a man in his sixties in good health. The genes are TRBV19 and TRBJ1-2, with 8 bases fitting TRBD1. CDR3 sequence: CASSALDRADYGYTF. In DNA, the CDR3 is TGTGCCAGTAGTGCCCTGGACAGGGCGGACTATGGCTACACCTTC.